This section outlines one T cell receptor (beta chain) sequence together with its context. Clones were sequenced by immunoSEQ multiplex PCR, and TCRdb holds only the in-frame ones, with some missing. Found here are more than 140,000 clones, roughly 89% of them singletons; the top ten hold 5%. The germline CDR1 and CDR2 sequences are SGHVS and FQNEAQ. CDR3 size: 19 residues. V lost 3 bases and J lost 0; bases outside the gene matches: 7. These data belong to a study of T cell responses to AZD1222 COVID-19 vaccine. This sequence originates from an adult in good health. This material consisted of peripheral blood, taken on day 0 of AZD1222 vaccination. The chain is built from TRBV7-8 and TRBJ2-1; 14 positions agree with TRBD2. CDR3 sequence: CASSFRQGTSGSSYNEQFF. The CDR3 region has the DNA TGTGCCAGCAGCTTCAGGCAGGGGACTAGCGGGAGCTCCTACAATGAGCAGTTCTTC.